In this sample, the clone carrying this T cell receptor beta chain turned up a few times. The germline gives CDR1 MGHRA, CDR2 YSYEKL. V was trimmed by 4 bases and J by 2 bases, leaving 15 bases between them. The CDR3 length is 15 residues. A single record per CDR3 protein comes from TCRdb applying MiXCR to the RT-PCR reads. The sample contains roughly 620,000 distinct CDR3 sequences, approximately 11% of which appear only once. This sample was taken from a study of response to subunit inactivated influenza vaccine. The data also belong to a second study, concerning T cells expressing NK-cell markers. That paper adds: TCR beta cDNA was generated via 5'RACE template switching incorporating UMIs. Eight donors were sequenced, seven testing HCMV-seropositive and one testing seronegative. Dominance of the CD3+CD56-NKG2C+ fraction by these clonotypes also held in several donors. Clarity on HCMV specificity was lacking for the expanded NKG2C+ T cell clones.

This rearrangement joins TRBV4-1 to TRBJ2-7; D not resolved. This sequence was found in a man in his forties or fifties who received an inactivated influenza vaccine. The input for sequencing was PBMCs from blood, taken on the day of vaccination. CDR3 DNA: TGCGCCAGCAGCCTCCAAACCGGGCGGCCCTACGAGCAGTACTTC. It codes for CASSLQTGRPYEQYF.